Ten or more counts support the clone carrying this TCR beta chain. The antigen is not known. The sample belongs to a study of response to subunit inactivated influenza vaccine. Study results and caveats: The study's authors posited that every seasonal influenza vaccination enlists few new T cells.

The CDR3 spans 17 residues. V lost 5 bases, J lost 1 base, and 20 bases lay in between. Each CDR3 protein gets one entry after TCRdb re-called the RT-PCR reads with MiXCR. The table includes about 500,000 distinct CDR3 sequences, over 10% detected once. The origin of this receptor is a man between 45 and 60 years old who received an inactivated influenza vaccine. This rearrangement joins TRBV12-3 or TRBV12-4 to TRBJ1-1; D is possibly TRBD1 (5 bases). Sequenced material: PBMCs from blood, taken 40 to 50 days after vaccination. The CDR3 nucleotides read TGTGCCAGCAGTCGAATGACAAGGGGCCTCCGGAACACTGAAGCTTTCTTT. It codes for CASSRMTRGLRNTEAFF.